Shown below are 17 T cell receptor beta chains from a single sample sequenced in a study of cytomegalovirus exposure and HLA in healthy donors. PCR primers comprised 60 Vbeta and 13 Jbeta primers. Sequencing was performed with immunoSEQ multiplex PCR; in TCRdb, only in-frame clones are kept and a portion is missing. The data contain 140,000 or so clones, approximately 80% of them singletons. The sequenced sample consisted of PBMCs. The receptors come from a woman younger than 35 in good health and CMV-seropositive.

This clone was observed once. V and J are TRBV2 and TRBJ1-3; D call uncertain. V lost 6 bases and J 5 bases, leaving 14 bases between the germline ends. Germline V gives CDR1 SNHLY, CDR2 FYNNEI. The CDR3 is 14 residues long. The chain's CDR3 is CASREEAARNTIYF. In DNA form, the CDR3 reads TGTGCCAGCAGGGAGGAGGCAGCCCGAAACACCATATATTTT.

The chain employs TRBV10-1 and TRBJ2-3, with 9 bases lining up with TRBD1. J gave up 3 bases and V 7 bases, and 5 bases lay outside the gene matches. CDR3 length equals 14 residues. Germline CDR1 WNHNN, CDR2 SYGVQD (reference sequence). The CDR3 region is CASNRDRETDTQYF. The CDR3, as DNA: TGCGCCAGCAACCGGGACAGGGAGACAGATACGCAGTATTTT.

The rearrangement links TRBV27 to TRBJ2-3, with TRBD2 as a possible D gene (7 bases). The CDR3 length is 17 residues. With 4 bases removed from V and 5 bases from J, the gap between germline ends came to 22 bases. CDR1 is MNHEY and CDR2 is SMNVEV in the germline V gene (reference sequence). This CDR3 is CASSSSRRGLAVDTQYF. For the CDR3, the DNA is TGTGCCAGCAGTTCGTCTAGGCGGGGGCTCGCCGTAGATACGCAGTATTTT.

A few counts support this clone. The chain employs TRBV25-1 and TRBJ1-4; D is undetermined. Trimming removed 4 bases from V and 3 bases from J, with 9 bases in between. CDR1 is MGHDK and CDR2 is SYGVNS in the germline V gene. The CDR3 extends over 14 amino acids. The chain's CDR3 is CASSAGSPNEKLFF. CDR3 coding DNA: TGTGCCAGCAGTGCCGGTTCCCCTAATGAAAAACTGTTTTTT.

This chain connects TRBV27 to TRBJ2-1, with D possibly being TRBD1 (5 bases). The CDR3 has 17 residues. The germline V gene encodes CDR1 MNHEY and CDR2 SMNVEV (reference sequence). V lost 6 bases to trimming and J lost 1 base, with 19 bases between them. The CDR3 sequence: CASSSSAGRQSYNEQFF. The DNA for the CDR3 is TGTGCCAGCAGCTCAAGTGCAGGGCGGCAGTCCTACAATGAGCAGTTCTTC.

In this sample, this clone turned up a few times. The rearrangement links TRBV11-2 to TRBJ2-1; 12 nucleotides agree with TRBD2. The junction had 9 bases not matched to a gene; V was cut back by 0 bases and J by 3 bases. Germline CDR1 is SGHAT and CDR2 is FQNNGV. The CDR3 is 19 amino acids. The CDR3 region is CASSLDTRLAGANYNEQFF. The CDR3 DNA reads TGTGCCAGCAGCTTAGATACGAGACTAGCGGGGGCCAACTACAATGAGCAGTTCTTC.

Turning to this clone: Other DNA sequences in this sample translate to the same CDR3. This chain uses TRBV6-5 with TRBJ1-2; TRBD1 matches 10 bases. The germline CDR1 and CDR2 sequences are MNHEY and SVGAGI. The CDR3 loop spans 16 amino acids. V trimming: 0 bases; J trimming: 4 bases; junction bases outside the gene matches: 5. The DNA for the CDR3 is TGTGCCAGCAGTTACTCCCGGACAGGGGGAGGCTATGGCTACACCTTC. It yields the protein CASSYSRTGGGYGYTF.

This clone turned up a few times. The V gene is TRBV6-5, the J gene TRBJ2-7; tentative D call: TRBD1 (6 bases). Per the germline V gene, CDR1 is MNHEY and CDR2 is SVGAGI. CDR3 size: 14 residues. Trimming removed 5 bases from V and 6 bases from J, with 17 bases in between. CDR3 bases: TGTGCCAGCAGTCCCTCAGGGGAATCAAGCGAGCAGTACTTC. It is translated as CASSPSGESSEQYF.

J is TRBJ2-1 and V is TRBV19; 11 bases match TRBD2. CDR1 is LNHDA and CDR2 is SQIVND in the germline V gene (reference sequence). The CDR3 consists of 16 residues. J was trimmed by 3 bases and V by 5 bases; bases with no gene match: 6. CDR3 region: CASSWSSGGFYNEQFF. The CDR3 coding sequence is TGTGCCAGTAGTTGGTCTAGCGGGGGGTTCTACAATGAGCAGTTCTTC.

This clone came up once. CDR3 sequence reads: CASSYTSGQVGNLYF. Written as DNA, the CDR3 is TGTGCCAGCAGTTACACTTCAGGACAGGTCGGGAATTTGTACTTC. The chain links TRBV6-5 to TRBJ2-7; 7 bases line up with TRBD1. CDR3 length equals 15 residues. The V gene end was trimmed by 2 bases and the J gene end by 12 bases; junction bases not matched to a gene: 16. Germline CDR1 reads MNHEY; CDR2 reads SVGAGI.

This clone occurred a few times. The chain couples TRBV15 to TRBJ1-1, with TRBD1 identical over 11 bases. Germline CDR1 is LNHNV and CDR2 is YYDKDF (reference sequence). The CDR3 is made up of 16 amino acids. Unmatched junction bases numbered 5, after V lost 1 base and J lost 4 bases. Here the CDR3 DNA reads TGTGCCACCAGCAGAGTTGTGGGACAGGGGGGCACTGAAGCTTTCTTT. Residues: CATSRVVGQGGTEAFF.

The genes are TRBV18 and TRBJ1-1; D remains ambiguous. The CDR3 length is 15 residues. V shed 0 bases and J shed 6 bases, with 14 bases lying between them. Germline assignment: CDR1 KGHSH and CDR2 LQKENI. CDR3 loop: CASSPPGVRRSEAFF. DNA of the CDR3: TGTGCCAGCTCACCACCGGGAGTTCGACGCTCTGAAGCTTTCTTT.

The CDR3 is CASSPGGQAPYEQYF. CDR3 bases: TGTGCCAGCAGCCCCGGGGGACAGGCTCCCTACGAGCAGTACTTC. The gene calls are TRBV5-4 and TRBJ2-7, with 8 bases that match TRBD1. CDR3 length: 15 amino acids. Germline CDR1 reads SGHNT; CDR2 reads YYREEE (reference sequence). J gave up 2 bases and V 4 bases, and 8 bases lay outside the gene matches.

The chain combines TRBV7-2 with TRBJ2-3; D ambiguous. Trimming left V 5 bases short and J 2 bases short, with 5 bases between. The CDR3 is made up of 12 amino acids. Germline V CDR1 and CDR2: SGHTA, FQGNSA. This CDR3 reads CASSPYTDTQYF. CDR3 nucleotide sequence: TGTGCCAGCAGCCCTTACACAGATACGCAGTATTTT.

This clone was seen a single time. V and J are TRBV7-2 and TRBJ2-5; D is perhaps TRBD1 or TRBD2 (5 bases each). Matching the DNA end better, TRBJ2-7 makes the J call doubtful. The CDR3 contains 13 residues. Germline V gives CDR1 SGHTA, CDR2 FQGNSA. The CDR3 DNA sequence: TGTGCCAGCAGCTTGCTGGGGGCCTACGAGCAGTACTTC. Amino acid sequence: CASSLLGAYEQYF.

The genes are TRBV19 and TRBJ1-1; D call uncertain. CDR1 LNHDA and CDR2 SQIVND come from the germline V gene (reference sequence). The CDR3 sequence is 13 residues long. The V gene lost 8 bases and the J gene lost 1 base, with 11 bases spanning the gap. The CDR3 here is CASGLTPNTEAFF. In nucleotides, the CDR3 is TGTGCCAGTGGGCTTACACCGAACACTGAAGCTTTCTTT.

The chain employs TRBV2 and TRBJ2-1; 9 nucleotides align to TRBD1. Germline CDR1 SNHLY, CDR2 FYNNEI. Unmatched junction bases numbered 7, after V lost 5 bases and J lost 8 bases. CDR3 length equals 14 residues. The CDR3 coding sequence is TGTGCCAGCAGTTTTGGACAGGGGTCGGATGAGCAGTTCTTC. Amino acids: CASSFGQGSDEQFF. Supplemented by reference TRBV2 and TRBJ2-1, the full variable domain reads EPEVTQTPSHQVTQMGQEVILRCVPISNHLYFYWYRQILGQKVEFLVSFYNNEISEKSEIFDDQFSVERPDGSNFTLKIRSTKLEDSAMYFCASSFGQGSDEQFFGPGTRLTVL.